This T cell receptor (beta chain) comes out of a study of T cell responses to AZD1222 COVID-19 vaccine. Study results and caveats: Repertoires in all cases were sampled only once the peak T cell response had passed. Just a handful of people given AZD1222 tested seropositive at baseline. A mostly white British donor set with more females was recruited, and clonal diversity was possibly underestimated.

Profiling relied on immunoSEQ multiplex PCR, and the TCRdb table lists in-frame clones only, not all of them. This table has about 84,000 clones, 75% to 90% appearing once. Concerning this clone: Its matching antigen is unknown.

V shed 0 bases and J 6 bases; nucleotides not matched to a gene: 4. Germline loops: CDR1 SGHVS, CDR2 FQNEAQ. This CDR3 has 16 amino acids. This receptor was taken from an adult who received the AZD1222 COVID-19 vaccine. The chain employs TRBV7-8 and TRBJ1-5; 11 nucleotides agree with TRBD1. The source material was peripheral blood, sampled 28 days after the second AZD1222 dose. The CDR3 loop reads CASSLARTGGIQPQHF. The DNA of the CDR3 is TGTGCCAGCAGCTTAGCGCGGACAGGGGGCATTCAGCCCCAGCATTTT.